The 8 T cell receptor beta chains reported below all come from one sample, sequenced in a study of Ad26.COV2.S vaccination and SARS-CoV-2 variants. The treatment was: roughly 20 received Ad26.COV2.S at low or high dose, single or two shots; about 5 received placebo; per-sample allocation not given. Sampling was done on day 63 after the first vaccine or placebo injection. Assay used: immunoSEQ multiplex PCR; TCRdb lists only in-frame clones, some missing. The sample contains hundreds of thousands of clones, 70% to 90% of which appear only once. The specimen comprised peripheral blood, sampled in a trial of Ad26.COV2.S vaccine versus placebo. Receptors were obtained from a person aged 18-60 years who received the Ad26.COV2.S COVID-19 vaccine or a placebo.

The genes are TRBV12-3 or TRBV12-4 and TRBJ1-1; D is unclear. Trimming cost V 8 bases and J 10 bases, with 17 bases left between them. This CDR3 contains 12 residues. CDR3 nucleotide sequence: TGTGCCAGCGGAAATGGTTTGGCTTCAGCTTTCTTT. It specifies CASGNGLASAFF.

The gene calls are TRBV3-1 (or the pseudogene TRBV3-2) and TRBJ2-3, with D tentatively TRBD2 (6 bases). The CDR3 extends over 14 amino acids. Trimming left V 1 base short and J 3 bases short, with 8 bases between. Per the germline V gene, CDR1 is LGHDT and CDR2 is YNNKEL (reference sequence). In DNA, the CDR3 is TGTGCCAGCAGCCAAGCCGGGACTACAGATACGCAGTATTTT. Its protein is CASSQAGTTDTQYF.

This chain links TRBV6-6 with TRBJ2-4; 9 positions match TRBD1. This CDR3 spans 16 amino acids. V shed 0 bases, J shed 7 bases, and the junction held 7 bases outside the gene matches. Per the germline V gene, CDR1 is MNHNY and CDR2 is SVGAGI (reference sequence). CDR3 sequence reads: CASSYSRQGERNIQYF. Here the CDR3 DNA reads TGTGCCAGCAGTTACTCGAGACAGGGGGAGCGGAACATTCAGTACTTC.

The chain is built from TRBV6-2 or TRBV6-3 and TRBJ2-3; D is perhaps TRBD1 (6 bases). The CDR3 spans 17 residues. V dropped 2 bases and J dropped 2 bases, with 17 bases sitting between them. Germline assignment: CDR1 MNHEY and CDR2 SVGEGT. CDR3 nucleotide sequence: TGTGCCAGCAGTTACAGGGGGTTATTCACCTACACAGATACGCAGTATTTT. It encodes CASSYRGLFTYTDTQYF.

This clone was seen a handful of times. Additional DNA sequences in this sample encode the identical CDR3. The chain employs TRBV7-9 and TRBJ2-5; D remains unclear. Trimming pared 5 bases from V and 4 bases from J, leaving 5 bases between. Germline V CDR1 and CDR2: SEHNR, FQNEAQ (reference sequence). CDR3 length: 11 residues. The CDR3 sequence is CASSPRETQYF. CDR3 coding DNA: TGTGCCAGCAGCCCGCGAGAGACCCAGTACTTC.

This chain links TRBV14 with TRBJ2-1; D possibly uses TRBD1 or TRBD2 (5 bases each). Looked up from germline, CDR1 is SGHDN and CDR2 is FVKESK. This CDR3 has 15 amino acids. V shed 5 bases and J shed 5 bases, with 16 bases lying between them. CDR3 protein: CASSRPGTGNNEQFF. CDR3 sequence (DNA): TGTGCCAGCAGCAGACCAGGGACGGGGAACAATGAGCAGTTCTTC.

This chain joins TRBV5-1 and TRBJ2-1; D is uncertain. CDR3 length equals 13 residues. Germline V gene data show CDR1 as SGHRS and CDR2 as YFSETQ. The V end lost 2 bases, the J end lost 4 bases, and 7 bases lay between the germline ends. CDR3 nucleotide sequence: TGCGCCAGCAGCTTAACCGGATACAATGAGCAGTTCTTC. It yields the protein CASSLTGYNEQFF. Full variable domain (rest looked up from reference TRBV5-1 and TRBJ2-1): KAGVTQTPRYLIKTRGQQVTLSCSPISGHRSVSWYQQTPGQGLQFLFEYFSETQRNKGNFPGRFSGRQFSNSRSEMNVSTLELGDSALYLCASSLTGYNEQFFGPGTRLTVL.

CDR3 loop: CASSPLSVTDTQYF. The CDR3 DNA is TGTGCCAGCTCACCACTTAGCGTCACAGATACGCAGTATTTT. The chain carries TRBV18 and TRBJ2-3; possible D gene TRBD2, 5 bases. Germline V CDR1 and CDR2: KGHSH, LQKENI. The CDR3 has 14 amino acids. V gave up 1 base and J gave up 2 bases, with 7 bases separating them.